The rows below give T cell receptor beta chains drawn from one sample of a study of control samples from healthy donors and cancer patients. The table came from immunoSEQ multiplex PCR; TCRdb's copy has only in-frame clones and leaves some out. The profile covers 130,000 to 150,000 clones, with over 90% appearing a single time and 12% to 15% taken by the ten largest. The source material was PBMCs. These TCRs come from a man between 60 and 75 years old with colorectal cancer. CDR3s leave out the opening cysteine and the closing phenylalanine or tryptophan.

j_call v_call cdr3_aa
TRBJ1-4 TRBV19 ASSKIQPTNEKLF
TRBJ2-7 TRBV27 ASSSQGGSNEQY
TRBJ1-1 TRBV4-3 ASSQDYRGSLLNTEAF
TRBJ1-6 TRBV6-6 ASSYPGDRALRTLH
TRBJ1-3 TRBV6-6 ASSYSSSGTGNTIY
TRBJ2-1 TRBV11-2 ASIDREPNNEQF
TRBJ1-5 TRBV5-1 ASSPDRGAGQPQH
TRBJ2-7 TRBV29-1 SVALRAGPYEQY
TRBJ1-3 TRBV19 ASADRGQGNTIY
TRBJ1-2 TRBV6-2/TRBV6-3 ASSYSNDRGVFGYGYT
TRBJ2-2 TRBV10-3 ATERTGERGSTGELF
TRBJ1-3 TRBV27 ASGPDFGNTIY
TRBJ2-5 TRBV3-1/TRBV3-2 ASSLGVTGQQTQY
TRBJ2-7 TRBV18 ASSPPPPSEQY
TRBJ2-7 TRBV18 ASSPGTGSHEQY
TRBJ2-7 TRBV5-1 ASSLRAGGTDEQY
TRBJ2-3 TRBV18 ASSPGQTSTDTQY
TRBJ2-5 TRBV3-1/TRBV3-2 ASSQEWLAGGRQETQY
TRBJ1-1 TRBV18 ASSPEDSTEAF
TRBJ1-6 TRBV30 AWSDRAFSPLH
TRBJ2-5 TRBV2 ATGEGEETQY
TRBJ1-5 TRBV7-8 ASSSGRLHQPQH
TRBJ1-2 TRBV11-2 ASSLSLHGAGGGGYGYT
TRBJ1-1 TRBV12-3/TRBV12-4 ASSLKGNTEAF
TRBJ2-1 TRBV7-2 ASSLVGSGGYNEQF
TRBJ2-3 TRBV5-1 ASSLARSTQY
TRBJ1-1 TRBV20-1 SARALGEAF
TRBJ2-1 TRBV9 ASSEGLAGGPYNEQF
TRBJ1-6 TRBV30 AYHGGDRGGSPLH
TRBJ2-1 TRBV24-1 ATSGNLAGDYNEQF
TRBJ1-2 TRBV12-3/TRBV12-4 ASSLDRIYGYT
TRBJ2-7 TRBV5-1 ASRGSGNEQY
TRBJ1-5 TRBV19 ASGGTGSSNQPQH
TRBJ1-5 TRBV21-1 ASSKGLGGTRRSNQPQH
TRBJ2-5 TRBV2 ASSGRLAKTQY
TRBJ1-2 TRBV7-2 ASSPGLAEGSYGYT
TRBJ1-2 TRBV6-5 ASSRYFRDYGYT
TRBJ2-3 TRBV5-1 ASSKGQETDTQY
TRBJ1-1 TRBV5-6 ASSLPPGNTEAF
TRBJ1-2 TRBV5-1 ASSPNRVENYGYT
TRBJ2-3 TRBV4-1 ASSQDSPGSTDTQY
TRBJ1-2 TRBV12-3/TRBV12-4 ASSFTRLGYT
TRBJ2-7 TRBV7-2 ASSAQGVRVGHEQY
TRBJ1-2 TRBV2 ASSAQGGNYGYT
TRBJ1-2 TRBV5-6 ASSGDTQLSGYT
TRBJ2-5 TRBV7-6 ASSLRLAGGQETQY
TRBJ1-1 TRBV18 ASSPGQNMNTEAF
TRBJ1-5 TRBV2 ASSGRDRSQPQH
TRBJ2-5 TRBV10-3 AISAGEGETQY
TRBJ2-3 TRBV24-1 ATSLAGGPGDTQY
TRBJ1-4 TRBV6-1 ASSERMGGGNEKLF
TRBJ2-2 TRBV11-2 ASSQTGGLLRTGELF
TRBJ1-2 TRBV6-5 ASSPGQGRGYT
TRBJ2-5 TRBV3-1/TRBV3-2 ASSQDVRAGQETQY
TRBJ1-1 TRBV18 ASSPPNSGAKTEAF
TRBJ1-1 TRBV6-6 ASRGTDGGAF
TRBJ2-3 TRBV29-1 SVKTTGGTDTQY
TRBJ2-3 TRBV19 ASRTSGGGTDTQY